Sequencing of this T cell receptor beta chain was carried out in a study of cytomegalovirus exposure and HLA in healthy donors. About the research overall: A previous analysis identified 95 million to 130 million unique TCR beta sequences derived from some 170 million T cells.

Vbeta (60) and Jbeta (13) primers were used in the PCR. Here immunoSEQ multiplex PCR was the method, and the copy in TCRdb shows in-frame clones only, minus some. The sample comprises roughly 110,000 clones, about 76% of which are singletons, and around 4.9% rests with the top ten. This receptor was taken from a man aged 30-40 years in good health and CMV-seropositive. Sequencing was carried out using PBMCs.

The CDR3 sequence: CSVDTNSQETQYF. In nucleotides, the CDR3 is TGCAGCGTTGACACCAACTCCCAAGAGACCCAGTACTTC. This rearrangement joins TRBV29-1 to TRBJ2-5, with D hard to call. CDR3 length: 13 amino acids. The V gene lost 3 bases and the J gene lost 1 base, with 9 bases spanning the gap. Germline loops: CDR1 SQVTM, CDR2 ANQGSEA.